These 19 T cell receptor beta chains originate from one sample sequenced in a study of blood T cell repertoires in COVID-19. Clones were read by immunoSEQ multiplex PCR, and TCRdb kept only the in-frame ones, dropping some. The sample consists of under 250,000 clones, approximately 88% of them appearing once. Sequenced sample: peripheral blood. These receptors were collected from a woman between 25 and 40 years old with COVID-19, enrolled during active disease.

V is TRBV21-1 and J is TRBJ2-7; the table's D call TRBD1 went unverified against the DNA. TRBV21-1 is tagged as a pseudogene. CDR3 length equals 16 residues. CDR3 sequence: CASSQEMRQGDYEQYV. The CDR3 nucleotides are TGTGCCAGCAGTCAGGAAATGAGACAGGGGGACTACGAGCAGTACGTC.

The CDR3, as DNA: TGTGCCAGCAGCTTAAGGGGCCTGGGACAGGGGTTAGGCTATGGCTACACCTTC. This encodes CASSLRGLGQGLGYGYTF. The V and J genes are TRBV11-2 and TRBJ1-2, with 10 bases matching TRBD1. Germline V CDR1 and CDR2: SGHAT, FQNNGV. The CDR3 is 18 amino acids. The ends lost 2 bases at V and 4 bases at J; junction bases unmatched: 13.

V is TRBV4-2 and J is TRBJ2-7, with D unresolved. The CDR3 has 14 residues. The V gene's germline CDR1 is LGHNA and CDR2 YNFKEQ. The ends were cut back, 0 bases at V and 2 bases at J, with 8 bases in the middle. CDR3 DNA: TGTGCCAGCAGCCAAGATGTGTCTACCTACGAGCAGTACTTC. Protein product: CASSQDVSTYEQYF.

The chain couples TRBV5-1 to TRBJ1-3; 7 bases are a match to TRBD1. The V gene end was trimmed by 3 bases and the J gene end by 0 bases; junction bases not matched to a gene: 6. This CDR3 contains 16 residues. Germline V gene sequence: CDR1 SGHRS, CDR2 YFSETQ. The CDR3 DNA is TGCGCCAGCAGCTCGCAGACAGGGCTCTCTGGAAACACCATATATTTT. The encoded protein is CASSSQTGLSGNTIYF.

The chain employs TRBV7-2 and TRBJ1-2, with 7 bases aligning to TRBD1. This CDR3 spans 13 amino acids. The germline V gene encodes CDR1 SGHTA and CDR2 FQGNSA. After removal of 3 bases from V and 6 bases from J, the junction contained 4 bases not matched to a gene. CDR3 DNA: TGTGCCAGCAGCTTGCAGGGGGTTGATGGCTACACCTTC. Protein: CASSLQGVDGYTF. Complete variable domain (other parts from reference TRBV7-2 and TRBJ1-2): GAGVSQSPSNKVTEKGKDVELRCDPISGHTALYWYRQSLGQGLEFLIYFQGNSAPDKSGLPSDRFSAERTGGSVSTLTIQRTQQEDSAVYLCASSLQGVDGYTFGSGTRLTVV.

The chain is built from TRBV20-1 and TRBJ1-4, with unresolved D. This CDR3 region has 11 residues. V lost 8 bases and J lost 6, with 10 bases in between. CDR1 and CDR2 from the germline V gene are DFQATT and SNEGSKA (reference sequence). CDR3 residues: CSLERDEKLFF. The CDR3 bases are TGCAGTTTAGAGCGTGATGAAAAACTGTTTTTT.

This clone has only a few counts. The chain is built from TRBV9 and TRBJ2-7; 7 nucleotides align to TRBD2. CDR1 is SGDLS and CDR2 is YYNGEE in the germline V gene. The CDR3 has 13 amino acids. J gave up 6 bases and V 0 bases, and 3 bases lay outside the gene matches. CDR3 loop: CASSVGGEGEQYV. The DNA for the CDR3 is TGTGCCAGCAGCGTAGGAGGGGAGGGCGAGCAGTACGTC.

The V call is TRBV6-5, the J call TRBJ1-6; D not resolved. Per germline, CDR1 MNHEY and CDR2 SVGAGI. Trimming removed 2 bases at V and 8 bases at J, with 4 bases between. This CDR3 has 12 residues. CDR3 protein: CASSYRDSPLHF. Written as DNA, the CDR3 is TGTGCCAGCAGTTACCGTGATTCACCCCTCCACTTT.

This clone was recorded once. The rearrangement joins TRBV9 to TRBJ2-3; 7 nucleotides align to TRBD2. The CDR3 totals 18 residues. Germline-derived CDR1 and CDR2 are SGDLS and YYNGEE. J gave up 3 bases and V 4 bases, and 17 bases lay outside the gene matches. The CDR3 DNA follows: TGTGCCAGCAGCCCAAACCTCGGGGGACTAACTATGACAGATACGCAGTATTTT. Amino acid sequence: CASSPNLGGLTMTDTQYF. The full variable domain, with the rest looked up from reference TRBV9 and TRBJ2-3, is DSGVTQTPKHLITATGQRVTLRCSPRSGDLSVYWYQQSLDQGLQFLIQYYNGEERAKGNILERFSAQQFPDLHSELNLSSLELGDSALYFCASSPNLGGLTMTDTQYFGPGTRLTVL.

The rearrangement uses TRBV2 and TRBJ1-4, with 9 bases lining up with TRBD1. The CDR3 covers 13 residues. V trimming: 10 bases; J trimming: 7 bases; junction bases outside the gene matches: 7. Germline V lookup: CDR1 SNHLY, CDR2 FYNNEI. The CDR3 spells CATRTGDREKLFF. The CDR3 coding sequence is TGTGCCACCCGGACAGGGGATCGTGAAAAACTGTTTTTT. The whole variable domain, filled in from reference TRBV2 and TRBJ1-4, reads EPEVTQTPSHQVTQMGQEVILRCVPISNHLYFYWYRQILGQKVEFLVSFYNNEISEKSEIFDDQFSVERPDGSNFTLKIRSTKLEDSAMYFCATRTGDREKLFFGSGTQLSVL.

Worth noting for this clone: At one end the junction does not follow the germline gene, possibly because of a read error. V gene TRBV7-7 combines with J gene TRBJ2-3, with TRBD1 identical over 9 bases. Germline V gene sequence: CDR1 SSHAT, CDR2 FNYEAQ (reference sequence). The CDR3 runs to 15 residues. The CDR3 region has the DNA TGTGCTAGCAGCTTATCCGGGACAGGGCGGGATACGCAGTATTTT. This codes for CASSLSGTGRDTQYF.

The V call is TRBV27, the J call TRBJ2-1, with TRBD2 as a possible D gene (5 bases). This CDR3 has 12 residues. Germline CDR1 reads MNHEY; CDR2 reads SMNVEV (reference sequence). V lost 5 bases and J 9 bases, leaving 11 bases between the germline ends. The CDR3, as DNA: TGTGCCAGCAGTCACCGAGAGGGTGAGCAGTTCTTC. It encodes CASSHREGEQFF.

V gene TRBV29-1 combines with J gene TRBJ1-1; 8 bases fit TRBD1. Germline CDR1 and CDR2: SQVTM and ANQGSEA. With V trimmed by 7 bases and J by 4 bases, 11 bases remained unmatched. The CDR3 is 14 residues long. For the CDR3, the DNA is TGCAGCGCCCGGACAGGGCCGGGGAGCACTGAAGCTTTCTTT. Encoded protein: CSARTGPGSTEAFF.

For the CDR3, the DNA is TGCGCCAGCAGCTTAACCGGGACAGGTTATCCCACTGAAGCTTTCTTT. It specifies CASSLTGTGYPTEAFF. The chain carries TRBV5-1 and TRBJ1-1, with 8 bases fitting TRBD1. V was pared by 2 bases and J by 4 bases, with 10 bases of the junction left unmatched. This CDR3 region has 16 residues. From germline, CDR1 is SGHRS and CDR2 YFSETQ.

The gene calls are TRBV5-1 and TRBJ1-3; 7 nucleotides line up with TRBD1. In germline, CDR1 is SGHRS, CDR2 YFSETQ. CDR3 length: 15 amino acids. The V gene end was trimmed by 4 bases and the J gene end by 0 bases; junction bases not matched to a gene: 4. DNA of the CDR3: TGCGCCAGCAGCGGCCAGGGGGGCTCTGGAAACACCATATATTTT. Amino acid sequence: CASSGQGGSGNTIYF.

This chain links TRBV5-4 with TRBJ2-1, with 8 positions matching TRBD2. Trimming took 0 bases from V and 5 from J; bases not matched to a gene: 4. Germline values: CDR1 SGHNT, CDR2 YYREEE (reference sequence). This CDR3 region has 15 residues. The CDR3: CASSLVPGGDNEQFF. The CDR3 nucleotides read TGTGCCAGCAGCTTGGTGCCGGGGGGGGACAATGAGCAGTTCTTC.

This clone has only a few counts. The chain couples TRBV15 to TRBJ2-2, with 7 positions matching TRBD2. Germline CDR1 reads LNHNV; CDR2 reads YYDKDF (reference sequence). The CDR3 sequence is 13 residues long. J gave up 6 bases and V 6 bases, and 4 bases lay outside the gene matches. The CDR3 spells CATSYGRSGELFF. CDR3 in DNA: TGTGCCACCAGTTACGGGAGGTCCGGGGAGCTGTTTTTT.

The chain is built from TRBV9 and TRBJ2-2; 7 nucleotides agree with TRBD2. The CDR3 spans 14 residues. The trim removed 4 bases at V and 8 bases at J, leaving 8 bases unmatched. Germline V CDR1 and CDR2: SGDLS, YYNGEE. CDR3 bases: TGTGCCAGCAGCTTACTAGCGTCGTCGGGGGAGCTGTTTTTT. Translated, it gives CASSLLASSGELFF. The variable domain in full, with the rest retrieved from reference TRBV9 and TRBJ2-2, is DSGVTQTPKHLITATGQRVTLRCSPRSGDLSVYWYQQSLDQGLQFLIQYYNGEERAKGNILERFSAQQFPDLHSELNLSSLELGDSALYFCASSLLASSGELFFGEGSRLTVL.

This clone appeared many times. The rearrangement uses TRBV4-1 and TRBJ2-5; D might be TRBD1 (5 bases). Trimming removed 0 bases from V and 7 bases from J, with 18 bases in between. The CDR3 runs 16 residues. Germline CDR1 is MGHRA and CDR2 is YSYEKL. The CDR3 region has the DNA TGCGCCAGCAGCCAAGAGATATTGGGGCTTAGGGGGACCCAGTACTTC. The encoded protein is CASSQEILGLRGTQYF.